This TCR beta chain was identified in a study of technical replicates of blood from several donors. Here immunoSEQ multiplex PCR was the method, and the copy in TCRdb shows in-frame clones only, minus some. The repertoire has some 98,000 clones, 90% to 96% of them found once; the top ten carry 0.23%. The V gene's germline CDR1 is MDHEN and CDR2 SYDVKM. The CDR3 extends over 18 amino acids. V dropped 2 bases and J dropped 2 bases, with 20 bases sitting between them. This rearrangement joins TRBV28 to TRBJ2-3; possible D gene TRBD1, 6 bases. The receptor was isolated from a human donor in good health. The sequenced sample consisted of T cells isolated from PBMCs. The CDR3 sequence is CASSLTGSSTADTDTQYF. The CDR3 DNA is TGTGCCAGCAGTTTAACAGGGTCAAGTACGGCCGACACAGATACGCAGTATTTT.